This T cell receptor beta chain was sequenced in a study of T cells in Graves' hyperthyroidism and ophthalmopathy. In this sample, this clonotype turned up many times. The CDR3 is 17 amino acids. Germline CDR1 and CDR2: LNHDA and SQIVND (reference sequence). After removal of 6 bases from V and 3 bases from J, the junction contained 14 bases not matched to a gene. RNA transcripts provided the source from which TCR beta CDR3 regions were amplified. The TCR CDR3 was amplified in a first-round RT-PCR using the HTBI primer set. TCRdb itself ran the multiplex PCR reads through MiXCR, one entry per CDR3 protein. This repertoire shows some 550,000 distinct CDR3 sequences, about a sixth found once; its top ten account for less than 3.5%.

This TCR was sampled from a woman in her thirties or forties with Graves' ophthalmopathy. This rearrangement joins TRBV19 to TRBJ1-5; 7 nucleotides agree with TRBD1. The source material was blood. The CDR3 DNA follows: TGTGCCAGTAGATCGACAGGGAGGGGTACAAACAATCAGCCCCAGCATTTT. Translated, it gives CASRSTGRGTNNQPQHF.